This is a list of T cell receptor beta chains from one sample in a study of OX40 agonist ivuxolimab in advanced cancers. The assay was immunoSEQ multiplex PCR, and TCRdb's table has in-frame clones only and misses some. The repertoire holds some 16,000 clones, 65% to 90% seen once, with 3.9% in the top ten. This material consisted of CD4+ or CD8+ T cells sorted from blood, taken in a trial of the OX40 agonist ivuxolimab. All receptors come from an adult with an advanced solid tumor such as melanoma, head and neck, liver or kidney cancer. The CDR3 runs from the conserved cysteine through the conserved F or W. A D gene is named only where the DNA matches it firmly. Clone size is shown for a subset of rows, as once, few, many or a class of expanded clone.

v_gene	d_gene	j_gene	abundance	CDR3nt	CDR3aa
TRBV7-7	.	TRBJ2-2	.	TGTGCCAGCAGCCCGGACAGGAACACCGGGGAGCTGTTTTTT	CASSPDRNTGELFF
TRBV27	.	TRBJ2-7	once	TGTGCCAGCAGGTGGACAGCATCCTACGAGCAGTACTTC	CASRWTASYEQYF
TRBV6-5	.	TRBJ1-2	few	TGTGCCAGCAGTCCCCCCGCGGGGACGAGAGCCACCTTC	CASSPPAGTRATF
TRBV25-1	.	TRBJ1-1	once	TGTGCCAGCTGCCGGGACGGTGAAGCTTTCTTT	CASCRDGEAFF
TRBV15	.	TRBJ1-3	.	TGTGCCACCAGCAGAGAATTGTTCGGACTCGGGACGGCCGACACCATATATTTT	CATSRELFGLGTADTIYF
TRBV28	.	TRBJ1-1	.	TGTGCCAGCAGTCCGGGGATCGGGTTGACTGAAGCTTTCTTT	CASSPGIGLTEAFF
TRBV5-1	.	TRBJ2-3	.	TGCGCCAGCAGCTTGCGGCTGGTGAATCTCGGGAGAACAGATACGCAGTATTTT	CASSLRLVNLGRTDTQYF
TRBV7-2	.	TRBJ1-5	few	TGTGCCAGCAGCTTGGGGTCGGTGGAGCCCCAGCATTTT	CASSLGSVEPQHF
TRBV19	.	TRBJ2-7	.	TGTGCCAGTAGTATAGGGGGACGAGGGACCTACGAGCAGTACTTC	CASSIGGRGTYEQYF
TRBV15	TRBD1	TRBJ1-5	once	TGTGCCACCAGCAGTCCCGGGACAGGGGATACTCAGCCCCAGCATTTT	CATSSPGTGDTQPQHF
TRBV28	TRBD1	TRBJ1-2	once	TGTGCCAGCAGTTTGTGGACAGGGGGAGGCTATGGCTACACCTTC	CASSLWTGGGYGYTF
TRBV28	.	TRBJ2-2	.	TGTGCCAGCAGGAGGGCCAGGGGCGGGGAGCTGTTTTTT	CASRRARGGELFF
TRBV15	.	TRBJ2-1	.	TGTGCCACCAGGTCCCCCCAGCGCCCTAGCTCCTACAATGAGCAGTTCTTC	CATRSPQRPSSYNEQFF
TRBV19	TRBD1	TRBJ1-2	.	TGTGCCAGTAGTGTCCCCGGGACAGGGGACTATGGCTACACCTTC	CASSVPGTGDYGYTF
TRBV28	.	TRBJ1-5	.	TGTGCCAGCAGTTTGATCTCGGCTAGCAATCAGCCCCAGCATTTT	CASSLISASNQPQHF
TRBV7-3	.	TRBJ2-2	.	TGTGCCAGCAGCTTAGGGAACACCGGGGAGCTGTTTTTT	CASSLGNTGELFF
TRBV25-1	.	TRBJ2-3	.	TGTGCCAGCGGGTCCAGTGGTACGCAGTATTTT	CASGSSGTQYF
TRBV27	.	TRBJ1-1	few	TGTGCCAGCAGTTTAAAGACTGAAGCTTTCTTT	CASSLKTEAFF
TRBV2	.	TRBJ2-1	.	TGTGCCAGCAAACCGGATCCGAATGAGCAGTTCTTC	CASKPDPNEQFF
TRBV18	.	TRBJ2-3	few	TGTGCCAGCTCACCTTCTAGCACAGATACGCAGTATTTT	CASSPSSTDTQYF
TRBV27	TRBD2	TRBJ2-5	.	TGTGCCAGCGCCCGGGGACTAGGGAAAACTCAAGAGACCCAGTACTTC	CASARGLGKTQETQYF
TRBV28	TRBD1	TRBJ1-4	.	TGTGCCAGCAGTTCAGGGGGCTCAGGTGAAAAACTGTTTTTT	CASSSGGSGEKLFF
TRBV7-2	TRBD2	TRBJ2-2	.	TGTGCCAGCAGCCCCTCCCTACTGGCGGGAGTGAGCGGGGAGCTGTTTTTT	CASSPSLLAGVSGELFF
TRBV19	.	TRBJ2-1	.	TGTGCCAGTAGTAACCAGCGGCTCTACAATGAGCAGTTCTTC	CASSNQRLYNEQFF
TRBV6-5	.	TRBJ2-7	.	TGTGCCAGCAATCCGGGGTTTTCTGAGCAGTACTTC	CASNPGFSEQYF
TRBV10-3	.	TRBJ1-1	.	TGTGCCATCAGCACGACAGAGGCCGAAGCTTTCTTT	CAISTTEAEAFF
TRBV6-5	TRBD2	TRBJ2-1	.	TGTGCCAGCAGTTACTCGAGTGGGGGGGAAGGTGAGCAGTTCTTC	CASSYSSGGEGEQFF
TRBV29-1	TRBD1	TRBJ2-2	.	TGCAGCGTCCGTACAGGGGACAACACCGGGGAGCTGTTTTTT	CSVRTGDNTGELFF
TRBV6-1	TRBD1	TRBJ2-3	.	TGTGCCAGCGGTCAGGGGGTCCTAACAGATACGCAGTATTTT	CASGQGVLTDTQYF
TRBV11-2	.	TRBJ1-1	.	TGTGCCAGCAGCGGCCCGTGGACAAACACTGAAGCTTTCTTT	CASSGPWTNTEAFF
TRBV19	.	TRBJ1-5	.	TGTGCCAGTAGCCCCCCGGACAGTGGACCCCTTAATCAGCCCCAGCATTTT	CASSPPDSGPLNQPQHF
TRBV6-5	.	TRBJ1-3	.	TGTGCCAGCAGTTACCAGGGTTCCTTCGCTGGAAACACCATATATTTT	CASSYQGSFAGNTIYF
TRBV6-6	.	TRBJ1-5	.	TGTGCCAGCAGTCTCAGGGGCGGGAACAATCAGCCCCAGCATTTT	CASSLRGGNNQPQHF
TRBV7-6	TRBD1	TRBJ2-5	.	TGTGCCAGCAGCCGGGACAGGGGAGAGACCCAGTACTTC	CASSRDRGETQYF
TRBV7-9	.	TRBJ1-1	few	TGTGCCAGCAGCCAAGAGGGCGTCGGCACTGAAGCTTTCTTT	CASSQEGVGTEAFF
TRBV10-3	.	TRBJ2-7	.	TGTGCCATGGGGCAAGGGCAAACCTCCTCCTACGAGCAGTACTTC	CAMGQGQTSSYEQYF
TRBV5-4	.	TRBJ1-2	.	TGTGCCAGCAGCCGAGTGGACAGCACCTACTATGGCTACACCTTC	CASSRVDSTYYGYTF
TRBV5-4	.	TRBJ2-2	.	TGTGCCAGCAGCTTGATGGGCAACGGGGAGCTGTTTTTT	CASSLMGNGELFF
TRBV5-1	.	TRBJ2-1	.	TGCGCCAGCAGCTTGGGAGTCCGCACGGACAATGAGCAGTTCTTC	CASSLGVRTDNEQFF
TRBV29-1	TRBD2	TRBJ2-1	.	TGCAGCACCGAAGGGCGGGAGGGCCCTTGGGAGCAGTTCTTC	CSTEGREGPWEQFF
TRBV29-1	TRBD1	TRBJ1-1	.	TGCAGCGTTTCCGGGACAGGAACAGAAGCTTTCTTT	CSVSGTGTEAFF
TRBV9	.	TRBJ1-4	.	TGTGCCAGCAGCGTACAACCCGGTGGGGAAAAACTGTTTTTT	CASSVQPGGEKLFF
TRBV30	.	TRBJ1-2	.	TGTGCCTGGAACAGAGGGTTGGATGGCTACACCTTC	CAWNRGLDGYTF
TRBV27	.	TRBJ2-7	once	TGTGCCAGCAGTTTATATGGGGGTCAGCGCGAGCAGTACTTC	CASSLYGGQREQYF
TRBV4-1	.	TRBJ1-1	.	TGCGCCAGCAGCCAAGATAATCCTACTAGTGCTGAAGCTTTCTTT	CASSQDNPTSAEAFF
TRBV9	TRBD2	TRBJ2-5	.	TGTGCCAGCAGCCCAGTCCCGGGAGGGCGAGAGACCCAGTACTTC	CASSPVPGGRETQYF
TRBV6-1	.	TRBJ2-3	.	TGTGCCAGCACGGGCCTCACAGATACGCAGTATTTT	CASTGLTDTQYF
TRBV5-4	.	TRBJ2-7	.	TGTGCCAGCAGCTTGAGGGGGGGACGCGAGCAGTACTTC	CASSLRGGREQYF
TRBV6-1	.	TRBJ2-6	.	TGTGCCAGCAGGGGAGGACAGTCTGGGGCCAACGTCCTGACTTTC	CASRGGQSGANVLTF
TRBV6-9	.	TRBJ1-1	.	TGTGCCAACCCTCCGGGGGGGCTGGGTACTGAAGCTTTCTTT	CANPPGGLGTEAFF
TRBV6-6	.	TRBJ1-5	.	TGTGCCAGCAGTTACAACGGACTCAATCAGCCCCAGCATTTT	CASSYNGLNQPQHF
TRBV28	.	TRBJ2-7	.	TGTGCCGGGGACCGGGACTCATCCTACGAGCAGTACTTC	CAGDRDSSYEQYF
TRBV5-1	.	TRBJ1-1	.	TGCGCCAGCAGTGGTTCAGGGCGAATGAACACTGAAGCTTTCTTT	CASSGSGRMNTEAFF
TRBV7-2	.	TRBJ2-5	few	TGTGCCAGCAGGTCAGGGGGGGGAGAGACCCAGTACTTC	CASRSGGGETQYF